The source of this T cell receptor (beta chain) is a study of CD8 T cells in ankylosing spondylitis. This clonotype was counted ten times or more. Per the germline V gene, CDR1 is SGHTA and CDR2 is FQGNSA. The V segment lost 4 bases and the J segment 5 bases; nucleotides outside the gene matches: 3. The CDR3 length is 14 residues. TCRdb independently ran MiXCR on the 5' RACE reads; one entry per CDR3 protein. This sample carries about 140,000 distinct CDR3 sequences, about 7% of them seen once, and the ten largest clones take 9.5% to 15%. The sample consisted of blood, either unsorted or a sorted T cell fraction (not recorded which). This sequence originates from a female donor with ankylosing spondylitis or in good health (not recorded which). This chain connects TRBV7-2 to TRBJ2-3; 10 nucleotides line up with TRBD2. The CDR3 DNA is TGTGCCAGCAGCTCAAGCGGGGGGGGAGATACGCAGTATTTT. It specifies CASSSSGGGDTQYF.